A single sample gave rise to the 20 T cell receptor beta chains below, sequenced in a study of cytomegalovirus exposure and HLA in healthy donors. Primers for the PCR totalled 60 Vbeta and 13 Jbeta. Produced via immunoSEQ multiplex PCR; TCRdb's table is partial and in-frame only. In the table there are fewer than 250,000 clones, approximately 80% of which are singletons. Sequenced material: PBMCs. The receptors shown here come from a girl between 2 and 10 years old in good health and CMV-seronegative.

This clone turned up a few times. The chain is built from TRBV5-1 and TRBJ2-7; tentatively, D is TRBD2 (5 bases). Trimming left V 0 bases short and J 2 bases short, with 12 bases between. Germline CDR1 and CDR2: SGHRS and YFSETQ. This CDR3 region has 15 residues. CDR3 coding DNA: TGCGCCAGCAGCTTGGTTGCGGGTGGAGCCTACGAGCAGTACTTC. Protein sequence: CASSLVAGGAYEQYF.

The V call is TRBV5-1, the J call TRBJ1-1; D call uncertain. Trimming stripped 2 bases from V and 4 bases from J, with 9 bases between. This CDR3 is 13 amino acids long. The germline gives CDR1 SGHRS, CDR2 YFSETQ. CDR3 protein: CASSFTRSTEAFF. Here the CDR3 DNA reads TGCGCCAGCAGCTTTACACGGAGCACTGAAGCTTTCTTT.

The rearrangement links TRBV7-8 to TRBJ1-5; D is unresolved. The germline gives CDR1 SGHVS, CDR2 FQNEAQ. This CDR3 spans 14 amino acids. Trimming left V 1 base short and J 5 bases short, with 9 bases between. The DNA for the CDR3 is TGTGCCAGCAGCTTAGACCCAGATCATCAGCCCCAGCATTTT. It translates to CASSLDPDHQPQHF.

V usage is TRBV9 and J usage is TRBJ1-2; 8 nucleotides align to TRBD1. Germline CDR1 reads SGDLS; CDR2 reads YYNGEE. The CDR3 is made up of 14 amino acids. The trim removed 3 bases at V and 2 bases at J, leaving 3 bases unmatched. In DNA, the CDR3 is TGTGCCAGCAGCGCCGGACAGGGAAACTATGGCTACACCTTC. It yields the protein CASSAGQGNYGYTF.

V is TRBV4-2 and J is TRBJ1-1; 7 bases agree with TRBD1. The CDR3 length is 14 residues. Germline CDR1 LGHNA, CDR2 YNFKEQ. With V trimmed by 4 bases and J by 6 bases, 8 bases remained unmatched. The CDR3 nucleotides read TGTGCCAGCAGCCCCCGACAGGGTGTCCCTGAAGCTTTCTTT. It yields the protein CASSPRQGVPEAFF.

On this clone: The junction shows a germline mismatch at one end, possibly a read error. This sequence joins TRBV4-1 and TRBJ2-1; possible D gene TRBD2, 5 bases. This CDR3 spans 16 amino acids. CDR1 and CDR2 from the germline V gene are MGHRA and YSYEKL. This CDR3 is CASRQAVREPRNEQFF. In DNA, the CDR3 is TGCGCCAGCAGACAAGCAGTTCGGGAACCACGGAATGAGCAGTTCTTC.

The rearrangement links TRBV7-9 to TRBJ1-1, with TRBD1 matching over 10 bases. The CDR3 has 15 amino acids. The V segment lost 5 bases and the J segment 4 bases; nucleotides outside the gene matches: 7. Looked up from germline, CDR1 is SEHNR and CDR2 is FQNEAQ (reference sequence). In DNA, the CDR3 is TGTGCCAGCAGCGAGACAGGGGGCTTGGGCACTGAAGCTTTCTTT. Protein: CASSETGGLGTEAFF.

A few counts support this clone. The chain couples TRBV30 to TRBJ2-6, with a tentative D call TRBD1 (5 bases). Germline CDR1 reads GTSNPN; CDR2 reads SVGIG (reference sequence). This CDR3 comprises 13 residues. The V end was cut by 3 bases, the J end by 2 bases, with 5 bases between. This CDR3 is CAWRTAGANVLTF. For the CDR3, the DNA is TGTGCCTGGAGGACAGCTGGGGCCAACGTCCTGACTTTC.

The rearrangement uses TRBV4-2 and TRBJ2-1; 10 bases align to TRBD2. This CDR3 comprises 17 residues. CDR1 and CDR2 from the germline V gene are LGHNA and YNFKEQ. The junction had 6 bases not matched to a gene; V was cut back by 0 bases and J by 4 bases. CDR3 in amino acids: CASSQEGVAGGYNEQFF. The CDR3 coding sequence is TGTGCCAGCAGCCAAGAGGGGGTAGCGGGAGGATACAATGAGCAGTTCTTC.

The sample holds a few counts of this clone. The V gene is TRBV28, the J gene TRBJ1-5, with TRBD1 matching 7 bases. The CDR3 extends over 17 amino acids. V was clipped by 6 bases and J by 0 bases; unmatched bases: 11. The germline V gene encodes CDR1 MDHEN and CDR2 SYDVKM. CDR3 sequence (DNA): TGTGCCAGCAGGGTGACTAGGGGACAGACTAGCAATCAGCCCCAGCATTTT. Encoded protein: CASRVTRGQTSNQPQHF.

This chain uses TRBV5-8 with TRBJ2-1, with 12 bases matching TRBD2. The CDR3 totals 14 residues. After removal of 8 bases from V and 4 bases from J, the junction contained 4 bases not matched to a gene. Germline CDR1 SGHTS, CDR2 YDEGEE. The CDR3 loop is CASKTSGSYNEQFF. CDR3 DNA: TGTGCCAGTAAGACTAGCGGGAGTTACAATGAGCAGTTCTTC.

This chain joins TRBV27 and TRBJ1-3; D is perhaps TRBD1 (5 bases). The CDR3 consists of 16 residues. Trimming pared 5 bases from V and 0 bases from J, leaving 14 bases between. Germline V gene data show CDR1 as MNHEY and CDR2 as SMNVEV (reference sequence). Written as DNA, the CDR3 is TGTGCCAGCAGTCGCGTCACTCAGGGCTCTGGAAACACCATATATTTT. It yields the protein CASSRVTQGSGNTIYF.

This rearrangement joins TRBV9 to TRBJ1-4; a possible D gene is TRBD1 (5 bases). The CDR3 is 13 residues long. Trimming left V 3 bases short and J 8 bases short, with 11 bases between. Per germline, CDR1 SGDLS and CDR2 YYNGEE. The CDR3 region is CASSEGSEEKLFF. For the CDR3, the DNA is TGTGCCAGCAGCGAGGGGTCGGAAGAAAAACTGTTTTTT.

This clone was found once. The CDR3 reads CASGLVVTGTNTEAFF. In DNA, the CDR3 is TGTGCTAGTGGTTTGGTAGTAACAGGGACGAACACTGAAGCTTTCTTT. This chain links TRBV12-5 with TRBJ1-1, with D possibly TRBD1 on 6 matching bases. Per the germline V gene, CDR1 is LGHNT and CDR2 is FRNRAP. V was shortened by 0 bases and J by 1 base, with 12 bases between the two germline ends. CDR3 size: 16 residues.

The V and J genes are TRBV18 and TRBJ2-5, with TRBD2 matching over 13 bases. This CDR3 comprises 18 residues. The V gene end was trimmed by 6 bases and the J gene end by 5 bases; junction bases not matched to a gene: 15. Per the germline V gene, CDR1 is KGHSH and CDR2 is LQKENI. This CDR3 is CASSPARTSGRAGETQYF. The CDR3 coding sequence is TGTGCCAGCTCCCCCGCGAGAACTAGCGGGAGGGCCGGGGAGACCCAGTACTTC.

This clone has just a few counts. The genes are TRBV7-9 and TRBJ1-1; D is undetermined. This CDR3 region has 13 residues. Germline V CDR1 and CDR2: SEHNR, FQNEAQ (reference sequence). The V end was cut by 5 bases, the J end by 3 bases, with 10 bases between. CDR3 amino acids: CASSQNSYTEAFF. CDR3 nucleotide sequence: TGTGCCAGCAGCCAGAACAGCTACACTGAAGCTTTCTTT.

The chain has TRBV27 and TRBJ2-4, with D possibly TRBD2 on 5 matching bases. V lost 3 bases and J 0 bases, leaving 6 bases between the germline ends. There are 14 residues in the CDR3. Per the germline V gene, CDR1 is MNHEY and CDR2 is SMNVEV (reference sequence). For the CDR3, the DNA is TGTGCCAGCAGTTTTGAGGGAGCCAAAAACATTCAGTACTTC. This codes for CASSFEGAKNIQYF.

The rearrangement links TRBV6-5 to TRBJ2-3; possibly TRBD2 for D (6 bases). V shed 6 bases and J shed 1 base, with 8 bases lying between them. This CDR3 has 13 amino acids. Germline assignment: CDR1 MNHEY and CDR2 SVGAGI. CDR3 DNA sequence: TGTGCCAGCAGCAGCGGGCGCACAGATACGCAGTATTTT. Protein: CASSSGRTDTQYF.

The chain combines TRBV27 with TRBJ2-7; 14 bases map to TRBD2. The CDR3 covers 16 residues. V lost 6 bases to trimming and J lost 4 bases; unmatched junction nucleotides: 8. CDR1 is MNHEY, CDR2 SMNVEV, per germline (reference sequence). Here the CDR3 reads CASRGLAGERAYEQYF. CDR3 in DNA: TGTGCCAGCAGGGGACTAGCGGGGGAGAGGGCTTACGAGCAGTACTTC.

The CDR3 loop reads CASSLNRDSFVYF. Here the CDR3 DNA reads TGTGCCAGCTCACTTAACCGGGACTCTTTCGTTTACTTC. The V call is TRBV18, the J call TRBJ2-7; weak D call: TRBD2 (6 bases). This CDR3 spans 13 amino acids. The germline CDR1 and CDR2 sequences are KGHSH and LQKENI. V was pared by 4 bases and J by 13 bases, with 20 bases between.